The TCR beta chain under discussion was sequenced for a study of blood T cell repertoires in COVID-19 (dated by TCRdb to 2020 to 2022). Turning to the overall study: Collaborator samples came from the United States, Italy and Spain and covered acute and convalescent phases of COVID-19. The repertoires were released in a freely available public database meant as a resource for research on the immune response to SARS-CoV-2. The material from the prospective study consisted of cDNA or gDNA derived from T cells, B-cell-depleted T cells, or PBMCs. Nearly every sample came with metadata listing a de-identified subject ID, COVID-19 status, age in years and sex. Samples came from the ongoing ImmuneRACE study (first 160 participants) plus 1,254 subjects from 6 global collaborators. The dataset comprised deeply sampled blood TCRbeta repertoires from subjects exposed to, actively infected with, or recovered from COVID-19. Where available, HLA class I and class II types were taken from metadata supplied by the sample provider and were not determined by assay-based typing. What the work shows at the level of the full study, not this receptor alone: Clinical and demographic metadata were provided uncurated, with the amount varying by source and participant.

The immunoSEQ Assay, a bias-controlled multiplex PCR, was used to amplify TCRbeta CDR3 regions from genomic DNA. The source study handled its data this way. The number of nucleated cells in each sample was estimated by amplification of reference gene primers within the assay. To quantify the absolute abundance of each unique TCRbeta CDR3 rearrangement, sequence reads were collapsed and filtered. For each sample, productive Simpson clonality was calculated as the square root of Simpson's diversity index across productive rearrangements. TCRdb's version of the immuneACCESS table is confined to in-frame rearrangements and falls short of the full clone set. An unresolved V gene accounts for under half of the shortfall where checked; the remainder is of unknown origin. That table furnishes V, J and clone size, whereas the DNA furnished D and trimming. This sample has 150,000 or so clones in its table, and roughly 80% of those were observed once. The top ten constitute roughly 3.4% of the sample.

Remarks on this clone: The clone's antigen remains unknown. One base away there is no much larger clone; base qualities are not given.

In the prospective study, participants were 18 to 89 years old, resided in under 30 geographic areas of the United States, and were enrolled through a virtual design. In the prospective study, cohorts were assigned on the basis of participant-reported clinical history obtained from a screening survey and a study questionnaire. ImmuneRACE Cohort 3 recovered participants were defined by two consecutive negative NP/OP PCR tests, healthcare professional clearance, or symptom resolution. Each participant in the prospective study had whole blood, serum and a nasopharyngeal or oropharyngeal swab collected by mobile phlebotomists. Prospective study participants could optionally give additional blood draws and questionnaires over a roughly 2-month period. Before DNA extraction, blood samples from the prospective study were shipped at room temperature or frozen. The TCR originated in a woman aged 60 to 75 who had recovered from COVID-19. The sample comprised PBMCs or T cells enriched from blood (not recorded which).

The bases are TGCGCCAGCAGCCAACAGTCCGGGACAGGGGGCTACAATGAGCAGTTCTTC. This yields the protein CASSQQSGTGGYNEQFF. The chain joins TRBV4-1 to TRBJ2-1, with TRBD1 identical over 11 junction bases. Reading from cysteine to phenylalanine, the CDR3 counts 17 amino acids. Only the CDR3 DNA is retained, 51 bases long and in frame from the first base. The germline V gene sets CDR1 to MGHRA and CDR2 to YSYEKL. Trimming removed 2 bases from V and 3 bases from J; the gene matches leave 6 bases unexplained.